The 22 T cell receptor beta chains in this list originate from one sample, sequenced in a study of blood T cell repertoires in COVID-19 (dated by TCRdb to the early 2020s). Library generation was performed with the immunoSEQ multiplex PCR assay. This is the immuneACCESS table as TCRdb keeps it, with only in-frame sequences that have V and J called. A part of the clones is gone; compared with another copy, unresolved V genes explain less than half, and the rest is unexplained. The sample table holds about 240,000 clones, of which over 80% were seen once. The ten largest clones add up to roughly 2% of the sample. Material for sequencing was peripheral blood. The receptors derive from a man aged 30-40 years who had recovered from COVID-19.

The chain is built from TRBV3-1 (or the pseudogene TRBV3-2) and TRBJ1-3; D is uncertain. Germline CDR1 reads LGHDT; CDR2 reads YNNKEL (reference sequence). V lost 4 bases to trimming and J lost 3 bases, with 10 bases between them. The CDR3 is made up of 14 amino acids. Written as DNA, the CDR3 is TGTGCCAGCAGCCTTCGTGAGGTTGGAAACACCATATATTTT. It translates to CASSLREVGNTIYF.

The chain joins TRBV19 to TRBJ1-2; TRBD1 matches at 8 bases. The V gene end was trimmed by 5 bases and the J gene end by 5 bases; junction bases not matched to a gene: 13. The CDR3 is 16 residues long. Germline V gene lookup returns CDR1 LNHDA and CDR2 SQIVND (reference sequence). This CDR3 is CASSSTIGQGQYGYTF. The CDR3 nucleotides read TGTGCCAGTAGTTCTACAATTGGACAGGGACAGTATGGCTACACCTTC.

The chain couples TRBV5-6 to TRBJ1-2, with TRBD1 as a possible D gene (6 bases). Germline-derived CDR1 and CDR2 are SGHDT and YYEEEE. V was shortened by 5 bases and J by 3 bases, with 14 bases between the two germline ends. The CDR3 has 14 residues. The CDR3 DNA reads TGTGCCAGCAGTTCTACGACAGGTTACTATGGCTACACCTTC. It is translated as CASSSTTGYYGYTF. The complete variable domain, with remaining parts taken from reference TRBV5-6 and TRBJ1-2, reads DAGVTQSPTHLIKTRGQQVTLRCSPKSGHDTVSWYQQALGQGPQFIFQYYEEEERQRGNFPDRFSGHQFPNYSSELNVNALLLGDSALYLCASSSTTGYYGYTFGSGTRLTVV.

The chain joins TRBV6-5 to TRBJ2-3, with a weak D call TRBD2 (6 bases). The V end was cut by 6 bases, the J end by 5 bases, with 18 bases between. The CDR3 is 15 amino acids. Per the germline V gene, CDR1 is MNHEY and CDR2 is SVGAGI. Here the CDR3 reads CASSRDGGAQDTQYF. The CDR3 nucleotides read TGTGCCAGCAGCCGGGACGGCGGGGCGCAAGATACGCAGTATTTT.

This clone has more than one count but fewer than ten. This chain connects TRBV10-3 to TRBJ2-2; D remains ambiguous. The CDR3 loop spans 13 amino acids. CDR1 ENHRY and CDR2 SYGVKD come from the germline V gene. Between the trimmed V and J ends, which lost 4 bases and 5 bases, there was a span of 8 bases. The CDR3 nucleotides are TGTGCCATCAGTGGGAAGGAGACCGGGGAGCTGTTTTTT. Its protein is CAISGKETGELFF.

The chain employs TRBV6-5 and TRBJ1-3; tentative D call: TRBD1 (5 bases). The CDR3 totals 13 residues. Trimming took off 8 bases at V and 2 bases at J, with 10 bases between the two ends. Germline loops: CDR1 MNHEY, CDR2 SVGAGI. CDR3 loop: CASRLGAGNTIYF. CDR3 nucleotides: TGTGCCAGCCGGTTAGGGGCTGGAAACACCATATATTTT.

The CDR3 DNA reads TGTGCCAGCAGTGTGGACAGGAACGAGCAGTTCTTC. Encoded protein: CASSVDRNEQFF. The J gene is TRBJ2-1, the V gene TRBV7-9, with TRBD1 identical over 7 bases. The CDR3 loop spans 12 amino acids. Germline CDR1 is SEHNR and CDR2 is FQNEAQ (reference sequence). V shed 6 bases and J 10 bases; nucleotides not matched to a gene: 6.

The chain is built from TRBV7-2 and TRBJ2-5; TRBD1 is a possible D gene (6 bases). CDR1 is SGHTA and CDR2 is FQGNSA in the germline V gene. V lost 4 bases, J lost 7 bases, and 19 bases lay in between. CDR3 length equals 15 residues. The CDR3 DNA sequence: TGTGCCAGCAGCTCGGACAGCCCTACCCGGGGGACCCAGTACTTC. Translation: CASSSDSPTRGTQYF.

The chain employs TRBV1 and TRBJ2-3; TRBD2 was called by the table and not checked on the DNA. TRBV1 is given as a pseudogene. The CDR3 extends over 17 amino acids. CDR3 residues: CTSPGTSGGTGTDTQYF. CDR3 in DNA: TGCACCAGCCCCGGGACTAGCGGGGGGACTGGCACAGATACGCAGTATTTT.

This rearrangement joins TRBV6-6 to TRBJ2-7; 8 bases align to TRBD1. Trimming took 5 bases from V and 5 from J; bases not matched to a gene: 11. Germline V gene data show CDR1 as MNHNY and CDR2 as SVGAGI (reference sequence). There are 15 residues in the CDR3. The CDR3 loop is CASSTGTGSRDEQYV. The CDR3 nucleotides are TGTGCCAGCAGTACTGGGACAGGTAGTAGGGACGAGCAGTACGTC.

This clone occurred once. The chain links TRBV2 to TRBJ2-2, with 8 bases lining up with TRBD2. The CDR3 loop spans 15 amino acids. V gave up 6 bases and J gave up 8 bases; unmatched junction bases: 11. Germline values: CDR1 SNHLY, CDR2 FYNNEI. DNA for the CDR3: TGTGCCAGCAGCCCGGACGGGGGGGCGTCTGGGGAGCTGTTTTTT. Protein product: CASSPDGGASGELFF.

The chain combines TRBV19 with TRBJ2-1; D perhaps matches TRBD1 (6 bases). The length of the CDR3 is 15 residues. Per the germline V gene, CDR1 is LNHDA and CDR2 is SQIVND (reference sequence). V lost 5 bases and J 3 bases, leaving 14 bases between the germline ends. The CDR3 loop reads CASSPSGAGYNEQFF. CDR3 in DNA: TGTGCCAGTAGTCCATCAGGGGCAGGCTACAATGAGCAGTTCTTC.

The chain employs TRBV4-1 and TRBJ1-1; tentative D call: TRBD1 (5 bases). The CDR3 consists of 18 residues. With 0 bases removed from V and 0 bases from J, the gap between germline ends came to 17 bases. CDR1 and CDR2 from the germline V gene are MGHRA and YSYEKL. The CDR3 loop reads CASSQDLTSGWMNTEAFF. DNA for the CDR3: TGCGCCAGCAGCCAAGATTTAACGTCAGGGTGGATGAACACTGAAGCTTTCTTT.

V gene TRBV6-5 combines with J gene TRBJ1-3; D is ambiguous. The V gene's germline CDR1 is MNHEY and CDR2 SVGAGI. The CDR3 is 15 residues long. Trimming cost V 5 bases and J 3 bases, with 14 bases left between them. CDR3: CASSLAVVFGNTIYF. The CDR3 nucleotides are TGTGCCAGCAGTCTCGCCGTAGTTTTTGGAAACACCATATATTTT.

The chain recombines TRBV3-1 (or the pseudogene TRBV3-2) with TRBJ2-1, with D perhaps matching TRBD1 (6 bases). CDR3 length: 14 amino acids. The V gene's germline CDR1 is LGHDT and CDR2 YNNKEL (reference sequence). V was cut by 4 bases and J by 3 bases, with 10 bases left in between. The CDR3 bases are TGTGCCAGCAGCCCGGGACACCTCTACAATGAGCAGTTCTTC. Amino acid sequence: CASSPGHLYNEQFF.

This rearrangement joins TRBV11-2 to TRBJ2-2; D might be TRBD2 (5 bases). Germline V lookup: CDR1 SGHAT, CDR2 FQNNGV. The CDR3 totals 13 residues. Trimming took 8 bases from V and 1 from J, leaving 8 bases between them. The CDR3 region has the DNA TGTGCCAGCCGGGAAGAGAACACCGGGGAGCTGTTTTTT. This codes for CASREENTGELFF.

V usage is TRBV5-1 and J usage is TRBJ1-4; 8 bases match TRBD1. CDR1 SGHRS and CDR2 YFSETQ come from the germline V gene. The ends lost 3 bases at V and 7 bases at J; junction bases unmatched: 5. This CDR3 is 14 amino acids long. In DNA form, the CDR3 reads TGCGCCAGCAGCTCCGGACAGGGTACTGAAAAACTGTTTTTT. It specifies CASSSGQGTEKLFF.

The V and J genes are TRBV5-1 and TRBJ2-7; D possibly corresponds to TRBD1 (5 bases). Germline V CDR1 and CDR2: SGHRS, YFSETQ. Between the trimmed V and J ends, which lost 4 bases and 0 bases, there was a span of 14 bases. The CDR3 length is 15 residues. CDR3 residues: CASSPTDRNSYEQYF. The DNA of the CDR3 is TGCGCCAGCAGCCCGACAGACCGAAACTCCTACGAGCAGTACTTC.

The CDR3 bases are TGTGCCAGCAGACCAACGCAGGGGGCGCTCGGCACCGGGGAGCTGTTTTTT. Protein sequence: CASRPTQGALGTGELFF. The chain combines TRBV5-4 with TRBJ2-2; 8 bases agree with TRBD1. J was trimmed by 4 bases and V by 5 bases; bases with no gene match: 13. The CDR3 extends over 17 amino acids. CDR1 and CDR2 (germline): SGHNT, YYREEE (reference sequence).

The chain recombines TRBV19 with TRBJ1-1; D possibly corresponds to TRBD1 (5 bases). The CDR3 runs to 14 residues. V dropped 6 bases and J dropped 1 base, with 12 bases sitting between them. Germline V gene lookup returns CDR1 LNHDA and CDR2 SQIVND (reference sequence). The CDR3 nucleotides read TGTGCCAGTAGGGGAGGGGACGGGAACACTGAAGCTTTCTTT. Its protein product is CASRGGDGNTEAFF.

This rearrangement joins TRBV5-1 to TRBJ1-2, with D uncertain. CDR3 length: 14 amino acids. The germline V and J ends were trimmed by 7 bases and 4 bases, with 17 bases remaining between them. Germline values: CDR1 SGHRS, CDR2 YFSETQ. The CDR3 reads CASAFEGSGYGYTF. For the CDR3, the DNA is TGCGCCAGCGCCTTCGAGGGCTCGGGCTATGGCTACACCTTC.

On this clone: No DNA is shown, since the ends of the CDR3 on it are uncertain; the CDR3 is the one TCRdb lists. The rearrangement links TRBV10-2 to TRBJ2-5; the table assigns TRBD1, which was not confirmed against the DNA. Germline V gene sequence: CDR1 WSHSY, CDR2 SAAADI. The CDR3 spans 11 amino acids, including both terminal residues. The CDR3 is CASSSSTTQYF.